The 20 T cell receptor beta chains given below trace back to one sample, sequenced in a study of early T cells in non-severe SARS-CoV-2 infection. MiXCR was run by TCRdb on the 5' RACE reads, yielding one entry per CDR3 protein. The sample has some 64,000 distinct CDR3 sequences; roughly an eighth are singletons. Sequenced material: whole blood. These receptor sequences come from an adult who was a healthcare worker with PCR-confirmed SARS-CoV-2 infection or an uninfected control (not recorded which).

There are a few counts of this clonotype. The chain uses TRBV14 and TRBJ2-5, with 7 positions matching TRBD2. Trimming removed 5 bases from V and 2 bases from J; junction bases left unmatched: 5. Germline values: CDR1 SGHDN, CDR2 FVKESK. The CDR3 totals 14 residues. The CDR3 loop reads CASSVSGLQETQYF. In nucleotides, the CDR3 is TGTGCCAGCAGCGTTAGCGGGTTACAAGAGACCCAGTACTTC. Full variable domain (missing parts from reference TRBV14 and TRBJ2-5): EAGVTQFPSHSVIEKGQTVTLRCDPISGHDNLYWYRRVMGKEIKFLLHFVKESKQDESGMPNNRFLAERTGGTYSTLKVQPAELEDSGVYFCASSVSGLQETQYFGPGTRLLVL.

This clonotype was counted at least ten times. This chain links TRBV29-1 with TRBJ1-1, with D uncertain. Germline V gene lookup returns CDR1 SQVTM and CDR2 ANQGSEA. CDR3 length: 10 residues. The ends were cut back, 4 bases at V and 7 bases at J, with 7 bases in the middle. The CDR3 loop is CSVGEYEAFF. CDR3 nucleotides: TGCAGCGTTGGGGAATATGAAGCTTTCTTT.

The CDR3 DNA reads as TGTGCCAGCAGTTTCGCGGGACTAGCGGGCTCCTACGAGCAGTACTTC. It translates to CASSFAGLAGSYEQYF. This chain uses TRBV28 with TRBJ2-7; TRBD2 matches 12 bases. The CDR3 contains 16 residues. V dropped 3 bases and J dropped 0; count of bases not matched to a gene: 3. CDR1 and CDR2 from the germline V gene are MDHEN and SYDVKM. The full variable domain, its missing parts supplied by reference TRBV28 and TRBJ2-7, is DVKVTQSSRYLVKRTGEKVFLECVQDMDHENMFWYRQDPGLGLRLIYFSYDVKMKEKGDIPEGYSVSREKKERFSLILESASTNQTSMYLCASSFAGLAGSYEQYFGPGTRLTVT.

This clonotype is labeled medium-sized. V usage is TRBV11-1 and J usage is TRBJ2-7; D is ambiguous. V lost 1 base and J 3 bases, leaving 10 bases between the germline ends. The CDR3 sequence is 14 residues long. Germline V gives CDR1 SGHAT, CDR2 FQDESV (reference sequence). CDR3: CASSLGRLVYEQYF. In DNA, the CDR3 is TGTGCCAGCAGCTTAGGTCGGCTAGTCTACGAGCAGTACTTC. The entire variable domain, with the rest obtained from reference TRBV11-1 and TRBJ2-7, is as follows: EAEVAQSPRYKITEKSQAVAFWCDPISGHATLYWYRQILGQGPELLVQFQDESVVDDSQLPKDRFSAERLKGVDSTLKIQPAELGDSAMYLCASSLGRLVYEQYFGPGTRLTVT.

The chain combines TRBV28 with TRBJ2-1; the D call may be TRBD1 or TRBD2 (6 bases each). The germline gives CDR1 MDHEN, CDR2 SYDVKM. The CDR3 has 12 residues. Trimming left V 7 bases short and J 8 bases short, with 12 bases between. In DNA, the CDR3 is TGTGCCAGCAAGGGGGGAATCGATGAGCAGTTCTTC. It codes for CASKGGIDEQFF.

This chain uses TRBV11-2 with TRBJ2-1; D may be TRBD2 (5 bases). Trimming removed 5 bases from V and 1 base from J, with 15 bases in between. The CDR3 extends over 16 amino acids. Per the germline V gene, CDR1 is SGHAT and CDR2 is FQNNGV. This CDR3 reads CASSPALRGSYNEQFF. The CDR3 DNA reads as TGTGCCAGCAGCCCGGCCTTGAGAGGGTCCTACAATGAGCAGTTCTTC.

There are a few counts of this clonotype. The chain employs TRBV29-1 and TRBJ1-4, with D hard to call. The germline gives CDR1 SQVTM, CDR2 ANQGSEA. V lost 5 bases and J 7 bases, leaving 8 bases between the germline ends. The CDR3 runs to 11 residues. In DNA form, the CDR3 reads TGCAGCGTTCTACGCAGTGAAAAACTGTTTTTT. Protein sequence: CSVLRSEKLFF.

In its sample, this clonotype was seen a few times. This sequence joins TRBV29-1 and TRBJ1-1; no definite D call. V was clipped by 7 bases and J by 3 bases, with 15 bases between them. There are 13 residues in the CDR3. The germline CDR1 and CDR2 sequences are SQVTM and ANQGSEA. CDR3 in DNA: TGCAGCGGGTTAGGACCGATGGACACTGAAGCTTTCTTT. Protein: CSGLGPMDTEAFF.

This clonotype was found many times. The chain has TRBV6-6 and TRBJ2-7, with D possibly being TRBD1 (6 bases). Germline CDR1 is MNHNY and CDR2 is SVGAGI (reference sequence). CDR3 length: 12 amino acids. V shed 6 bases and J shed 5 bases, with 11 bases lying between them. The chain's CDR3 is CASSPQGNEQYF. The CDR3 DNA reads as TGTGCCAGCAGCCCACAGGGAAACGAGCAGTACTTC.

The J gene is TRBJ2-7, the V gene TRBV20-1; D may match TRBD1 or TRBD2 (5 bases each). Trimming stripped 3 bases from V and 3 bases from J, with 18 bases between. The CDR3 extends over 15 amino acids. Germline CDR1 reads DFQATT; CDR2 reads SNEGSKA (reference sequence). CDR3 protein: CSASPIRDRIYEQYF. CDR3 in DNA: TGCAGTGCTAGTCCTATCCGGGACCGCATCTACGAGCAGTACTTC.

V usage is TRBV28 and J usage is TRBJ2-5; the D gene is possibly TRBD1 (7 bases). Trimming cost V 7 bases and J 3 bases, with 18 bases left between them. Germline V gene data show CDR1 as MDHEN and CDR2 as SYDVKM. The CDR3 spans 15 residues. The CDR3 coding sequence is TGTGCCAGCACCTCGGGGGACAGATTTAAAGAGACCCAGTACTTC. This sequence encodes CASTSGDRFKETQYF.

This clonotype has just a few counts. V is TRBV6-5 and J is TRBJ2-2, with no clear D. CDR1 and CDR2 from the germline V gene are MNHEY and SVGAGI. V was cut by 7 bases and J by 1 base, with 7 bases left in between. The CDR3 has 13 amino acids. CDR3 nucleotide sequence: TGTGCCAGCAAAAAGCGGAACACCGGGGAGCTGTTTTTT. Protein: CASKKRNTGELFF.

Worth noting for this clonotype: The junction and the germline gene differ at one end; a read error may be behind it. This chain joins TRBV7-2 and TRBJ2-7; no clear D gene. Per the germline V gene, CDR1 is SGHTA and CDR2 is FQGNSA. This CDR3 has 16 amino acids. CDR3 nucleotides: TGTGCCTGCAGCTCTCCCAGCAGCACCTACTCCTACGAGCAGTACTTC. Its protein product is CACSSPSSTYSYEQYF.

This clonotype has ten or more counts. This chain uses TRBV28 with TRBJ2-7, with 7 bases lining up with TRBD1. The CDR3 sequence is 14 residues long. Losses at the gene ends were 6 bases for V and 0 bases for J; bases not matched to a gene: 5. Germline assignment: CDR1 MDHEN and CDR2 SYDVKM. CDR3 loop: CASRGTASSYEQYF. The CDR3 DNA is TGTGCCAGCAGAGGGACAGCGAGCTCCTACGAGCAGTACTTC. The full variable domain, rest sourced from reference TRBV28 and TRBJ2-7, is DVKVTQSSRYLVKRTGEKVFLECVQDMDHENMFWYRQDPGLGLRLIYFSYDVKMKEKGDIPEGYSVSREKKERFSLILESASTNQTSMYLCASRGTASSYEQYFGPGTRLTVT.

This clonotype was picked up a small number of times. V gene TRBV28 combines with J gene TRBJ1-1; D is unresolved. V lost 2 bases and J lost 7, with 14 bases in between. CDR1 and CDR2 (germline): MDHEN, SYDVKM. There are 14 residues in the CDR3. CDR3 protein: CASSLGLGRIEAFF. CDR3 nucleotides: TGTGCCAGCAGTTTAGGTTTGGGGAGAATTGAAGCTTTCTTT.

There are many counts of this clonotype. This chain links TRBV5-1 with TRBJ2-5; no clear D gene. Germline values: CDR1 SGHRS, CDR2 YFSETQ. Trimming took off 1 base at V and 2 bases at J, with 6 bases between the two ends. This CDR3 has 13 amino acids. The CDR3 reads CASSLIGQETQYF. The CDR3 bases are TGCGCCAGCAGCTTGATTGGTCAAGAGACCCAGTACTTC.

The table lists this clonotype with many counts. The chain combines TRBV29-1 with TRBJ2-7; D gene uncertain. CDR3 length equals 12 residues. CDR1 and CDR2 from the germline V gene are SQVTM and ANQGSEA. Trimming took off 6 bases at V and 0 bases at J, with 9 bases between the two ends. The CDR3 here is CSVALSSYEQYF. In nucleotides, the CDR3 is TGCAGCGTGGCCCTGAGCTCCTACGAGCAGTACTTC.

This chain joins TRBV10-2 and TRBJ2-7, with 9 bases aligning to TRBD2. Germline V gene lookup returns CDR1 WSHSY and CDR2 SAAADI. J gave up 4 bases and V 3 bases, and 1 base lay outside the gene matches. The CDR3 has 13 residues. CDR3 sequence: CASSELAGYEQYF. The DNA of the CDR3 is TGCGCCAGCAGTGAACTAGCGGGTTACGAGCAGTACTTC.

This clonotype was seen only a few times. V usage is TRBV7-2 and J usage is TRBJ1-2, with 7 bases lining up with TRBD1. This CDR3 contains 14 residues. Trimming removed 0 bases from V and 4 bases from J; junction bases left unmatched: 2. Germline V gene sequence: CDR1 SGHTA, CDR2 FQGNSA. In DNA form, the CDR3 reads TGTGCCAGCAGCTTAGCGCGGACAGGCTATGGCTACACCTTC. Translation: CASSLARTGYGYTF.

The CDR3 here is CASRPQTGARNYGYTF. CDR3 bases: TGTGCCAGTAGGCCTCAGACAGGGGCCCGGAACTATGGCTACACCTTC. V gene TRBV19 combines with J gene TRBJ1-2; TRBD1 agrees at 8 bases. Germline CDR1 and CDR2: LNHDA and SQIVND (reference sequence). J lost 2 bases, V lost 6 bases, and 11 bases had no gene match. CDR3 length: 16 residues.